These 13 T cell receptor beta chains came from one sample sequenced in a study of technical replicates of blood from a few donors. Sequencing was performed with immunoSEQ multiplex PCR; in TCRdb, only in-frame clones are kept and a portion is missing. The top ten clones hold 4.5% to 5% of a sample with tens of thousands of clones, 90% of them seen once. The sample was PBMCs. These TCRs come from a human donor in good health. Some clones in this sample may be carry-over from other donors' samples.

This clone was seen once. The chain carries TRBV10-3 and TRBJ1-4, with 10 bases aligning to TRBD1. There are 15 residues in the CDR3. V lost 5 bases and J lost 7; bases outside the gene matches: 7. CDR1 and CDR2 (germline): ENHRY, SYGVKD. CDR3 nucleotide sequence: TGTGCCATCAGTCCCGGGGACAGGGGAGGTGAAAAACTGTTTTTT. Translated: CAISPGDRGGEKLFF.

The count of this clone is one. The chain joins TRBV6-5 to TRBJ2-7, with D maybe TRBD1 (5 bases). CDR3 length: 13 residues. Per the germline V gene, CDR1 is MNHEY and CDR2 is SVGAGI. The V and J ends lost 7 bases and 1 base respectively, with 11 bases between them. The CDR3 sequence is CASIGTGSYEQYF. DNA of the CDR3: TGTGCCAGCATAGGAACAGGATCCTACGAGCAGTACTTC.

The rearrangement links TRBV7-6 to TRBJ1-1, with TRBD1 matching over 7 bases. The V and J ends lost 5 bases and 6 bases, in that order; junction bases with no gene match: 9. Germline values: CDR1 SGHVS, CDR2 FNYEAQ. The CDR3 is 14 residues long. CDR3 DNA: TGTGCCAGCAGCGACCGACAGGGCGGATCTGAAGCTTTCTTT. It codes for CASSDRQGGSEAFF.

The V gene is TRBV5-6, the J gene TRBJ2-3; 13 nucleotides match TRBD2. Germline CDR1 is SGHDT and CDR2 is YYEEEE. The V gene end was trimmed by 3 bases and the J gene end by 7 bases; junction bases not matched to a gene: 8. The CDR3 sequence is 16 residues long. Written as DNA, the CDR3 is TGTGCCAGCAGCTATTGGACTAGCGGGAGTACTTATACGCAGTATTTT. This encodes CASSYWTSGSTYTQYF.

V is TRBV7-9 and J is TRBJ2-1; D perhaps matches TRBD2 (5 bases). Germline assignment: CDR1 SEHNR and CDR2 FQNEAQ (reference sequence). CDR3 size: 16 residues. V lost 5 bases and J 9 bases, leaving 23 bases between the germline ends. The CDR3 protein is CASSPRLMAGDGEQFF. Here the CDR3 DNA reads TGTGCCAGCAGCCCTAGGTTGATGGCGGGTGACGGTGAGCAGTTCTTC.

The V call is TRBV30, the J call TRBJ2-2; 7 positions agree with TRBD2. With 8 bases clipped from V and 8 bases from J, the junction kept 17 bases outside the gene matches. Germline lookup yields CDR1 GTSNPN and CDR2 SVGIG (reference sequence). This CDR3 contains 15 residues. This CDR3 reads CARSPGGGPWGELFF. CDR3 sequence (DNA): TGTGCCCGGTCCCCTGGGGGAGGGCCCTGGGGGGAGCTGTTTTTT. The full variable domain, its missing parts supplied by reference TRBV30 and TRBJ2-2, is SQTIHQWPATLVQPVGSPLSLECTVEGTSNPNLYWYRQAAGRGLQLLFYSVGIGQISSEVPQNLSASRPQDRQFILSSKKLLLSDSGFYLCARSPGGGPWGELFFGEGSRLTVL.

This chain's CDR3 is CASSSGRGLNEQYF. CDR3 bases: TGTGCCAGTAGTTCCGGGAGGGGGCTGAACGAGCAGTACTTC. V and J are TRBV19 and TRBJ2-7; maybe TRBD2 (8 bases). The CDR3 is 14 amino acids. V was pared by 5 bases and J by 5 bases, with 16 bases between. Germline V gene sequence: CDR1 LNHDA, CDR2 SQIVND (reference sequence).

This clone was picked up one time. The CDR3 nucleotides read TGTGCCAGTAGTAGCCCCGGACTAGCGGGAGTTAAGGAGCAGTTCTTC. Encoded protein: CASSSPGLAGVKEQFF. The chain joins TRBV19 to TRBJ2-1; TRBD2 matches at 13 bases. The germline gives CDR1 LNHDA, CDR2 SQIVND (reference sequence). The ends lost 4 bases at V and 10 bases at J; junction bases unmatched: 10. The CDR3 runs 16 residues.

V usage is TRBV7-8 and J usage is TRBJ2-5; D is unresolved. V lost 1 base to trimming and J lost 2 bases, with 11 bases between them. This CDR3 spans 15 amino acids. In germline, CDR1 is SGHVS, CDR2 FQNEAQ. The CDR3 DNA follows: TGTGCCAGCAGCTTAGTTCCTTTCAGTCAAGAGACCCAGTACTTC. It is translated as CASSLVPFSQETQYF.

The CDR3 loop reads CASSQDVAAGDEQYF. CDR3 DNA sequence: TGTGCCAGCAGCCAAGATGTCGCGGCGGGAGACGAGCAGTACTTC. The V call is TRBV4-2, the J call TRBJ2-7, with 7 bases matching TRBD2. The CDR3 covers 15 residues. V shed 0 bases and J 5 bases; nucleotides not matched to a gene: 7. Germline values: CDR1 LGHNA, CDR2 YNFKEQ.

This chain joins TRBV2 and TRBJ2-2; the D is unclear. The germline gives CDR1 SNHLY, CDR2 FYNNEI. This CDR3 region has 14 residues. Trimming stripped 8 bases from V and 4 bases from J, with 14 bases between. CDR3 nucleotides: TGTGCCAGCGTTGAGAGTCTGGTCACCGGGGAGCTGTTTTTT. Translating it yields CASVESLVTGELFF.

The chain carries TRBV9 and TRBJ2-6; TRBD1 agrees at 9 bases. Germline CDR1 reads SGDLS; CDR2 reads YYNGEE. The length of the CDR3 is 15 residues. V was clipped by 0 bases and J by 12 bases; unmatched bases: 7. CDR3 sequence reads: CASSVEGTGTSVLTF. CDR3 sequence (DNA): TGTGCCAGCAGCGTAGAGGGGACAGGGACCAGCGTCCTGACTTTC.

The chain recombines TRBV6-1 with TRBJ2-1, with D possibly being TRBD2 (6 bases). From germline, CDR1 is MNHNS and CDR2 SASEGT. V gave up 8 bases and J gave up 6 bases, with 20 bases separating them. The CDR3 is 15 amino acids. The CDR3 DNA reads as TGTGCCAGCCAAATAAGGTACTTGGGGGGCAATGAGCAGTTCTTC. Its translation is CASQIRYLGGNEQFF.